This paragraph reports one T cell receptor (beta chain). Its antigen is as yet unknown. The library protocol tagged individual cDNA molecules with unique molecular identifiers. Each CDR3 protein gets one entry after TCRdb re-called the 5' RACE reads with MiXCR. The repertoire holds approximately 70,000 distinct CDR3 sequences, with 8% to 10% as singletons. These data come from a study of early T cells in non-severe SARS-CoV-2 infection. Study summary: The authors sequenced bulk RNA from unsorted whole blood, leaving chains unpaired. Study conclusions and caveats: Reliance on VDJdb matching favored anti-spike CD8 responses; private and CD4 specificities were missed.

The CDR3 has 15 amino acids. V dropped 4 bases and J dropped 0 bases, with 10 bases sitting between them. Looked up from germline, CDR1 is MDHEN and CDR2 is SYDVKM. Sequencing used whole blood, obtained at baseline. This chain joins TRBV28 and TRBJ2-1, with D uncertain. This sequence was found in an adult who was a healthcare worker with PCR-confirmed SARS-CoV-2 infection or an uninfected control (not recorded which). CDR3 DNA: TGTGCCAGCAGTTCGCTGTCCAGCTCCTACAATGAGCAGTTCTTC. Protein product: CASSSLSSSYNEQFF. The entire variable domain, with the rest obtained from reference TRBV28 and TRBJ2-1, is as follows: DVKVTQSSRYLVKRTGEKVFLECVQDMDHENMFWYRQDPGLGLRLIYFSYDVKMKEKGDIPEGYSVSREKKERFSLILESASTNQTSMYLCASSSLSSSYNEQFFGPGTRLTVL.